Below, one TCR beta chain is given with its context. Profiled with immunoSEQ multiplex PCR; TCRdb holds only in-frame clones, not every one. Of under 150,000 clones in the sample, about 88% are singletons; the top ten hold 7.5% to 9.5%. The source of the sample is a study of blood T cell repertoires in COVID-19. The V and J ends lost 0 bases and 5 bases respectively, with 14 bases between them. Germline CDR1 and CDR2: SGHNT and YYREEE (reference sequence). This CDR3 is 16 amino acids long. This TCR came from a woman in her 70s who had recovered from COVID-19. The material sequenced was peripheral blood. V usage is TRBV5-4 and J usage is TRBJ2-2; D might be TRBD2 (6 bases). The CDR3 DNA follows: TGTGCCAGCAGCTTGGCCAGGCAGGGAGGTACCGGGGAGCTGTTTTTT. Translation: CASSLARQGGTGELFF. The entire variable domain, with the rest obtained from reference TRBV5-4 and TRBJ2-2, is as follows: ETGVTQSPTHLIKTRGQQVTLRCSSQSGHNTVSWYQQALGQGPQFIFQYYREEENGRGNFPPRFSGLQFPNYSSELNVNALELDDSALYLCASSLARQGGTGELFFGEGSRLTVL.